The 26 T cell receptor beta chains below all came from one sample that was sequenced in a study of T cells in Graves' hyperthyroidism and ophthalmopathy (dated by TCRdb to about 2019). The library was made by multiplex PCR. The reads were generated on an Illumina HiSeq 2000. The TCR beta CDR3 regions were amplified from the RNA transcripts. A first-round RT-PCR of the TCR CDR3 used the HTBI primer set with the Qiagen OneStep RT-PCR kit. In-frame beta chains were kept once TCRdb had trimmed the public reads at Q25 with fastp and called clones with MiXCR. Each entry merges the rows of one CDR3 protein and shows their most common DNA and genes. The sample yields 500,000 to 800,000 distinct CDR3 sequences; around 13% were counted once. Clones ranked in the top ten supply 9.5% to 15% of the sample. Sequenced material: blood. Every receptor here comes from a woman in her forties or fifties with Graves' ophthalmopathy.

This clonotype was picked up many times. The rearrangement uses TRBV11-3 and TRBJ2-1; 10 positions agree with TRBD1. Per germline, CDR1 SGHNT and CDR2 YENEEA. Unmatched junction bases numbered 6, after V lost 5 bases and J lost 5 bases. The CDR3 is 15 amino acids. CDR3 nucleotide sequence: TGTGCCAGCAGCCCCTCCGGGACAGGGGACAATGAGCAGTTCTTC. It yields the protein CASSPSGTGDNEQFF. Using reference TRBV11-3 and TRBJ2-1 for the parts outside the CDR3, the full variable domain is EAGVVQSPRYKIIEKKQPVAFWCNPISGHNTLYWYLQNLGQGPELLIRYENEEAVDDSQLPKDRFSAERLKGVDSTLKIQPAELGDSAVYLCASSPSGTGDNEQFFGPGTRLTVL.

This clonotype was observed many times. The chain combines TRBV28 with TRBJ2-1; perhaps TRBD2 as D (5 bases). Trimming took 8 bases from V and 2 from J, leaving 16 bases between them. CDR1 is MDHEN and CDR2 is SYDVKM in the germline V gene. CDR3 size: 15 residues. The CDR3: CASQRRGKTYNEQFF. DNA of the CDR3: TGTGCCAGCCAGAGACGGGGAAAGACCTACAATGAGCAGTTCTTC. The entire variable domain, with the rest obtained from reference TRBV28 and TRBJ2-1, is as follows: DVKVTQSSRYLVKRTGEKVFLECVQDMDHENMFWYRQDPGLGLRLIYFSYDVKMKEKGDIPEGYSVSREKKERFSLILESASTNQTSMYLCASQRRGKTYNEQFFGPGTRLTVL.

This clonotype was counted at least ten times. A read error may produce the germline difference seen at one junction end. This chain's CDR3 is CASSLEAGPNYNEQFF. The CDR3, as DNA: TGTGCTAGCAGCTTAGAGGCAGGACCGAACTACAATGAGCAGTTCTTC. The chain links TRBV7-7 to TRBJ2-1; the D is unclear. This CDR3 has 16 amino acids. Germline assignment: CDR1 SSHAT and CDR2 FNYEAQ (reference sequence). Supplemented by reference TRBV7-7 and TRBJ2-1, the full variable domain reads GAGVSQSPRYKVTKRGQDVTLRCDPISSHATLYWYQQALGQGPEFLTYFNYEAQPDKSGLPSDRFSAERPEGSISTLTIQRTEQRDSAMYRCASSLEAGPNYNEQFFGPGTRLTVL.

Only a few counts were recorded for this clonotype. The genes are TRBV5-1 and TRBJ2-5; D call uncertain. The CDR3 loop spans 13 amino acids. Looked up from germline, CDR1 is SGHRS and CDR2 is YFSETQ. Deletions cut 4 bases from V and 1 base from J, with 8 bases between. The CDR3: CASSGRRQETQYF. CDR3 nucleotides: TGCGCCAGCAGCGGCAGGCGCCAAGAGACCCAGTACTTC.

This clonotype was recorded at least ten times. This sequence joins TRBV7-2 and TRBJ2-5; D is perhaps TRBD1 (6 bases). Germline CDR1 is SGHTA and CDR2 is FQGNSA. The CDR3 has 15 amino acids. Trimming removed 1 base from V and 5 bases from J, with 14 bases in between. The CDR3 nucleotides read TGTGCCAGCAGCTTAGTCAGGGGAAGGATGGAGACCCAGTACTTC. Translating it yields CASSLVRGRMETQYF.

The chain uses TRBV14 and TRBJ2-3; 9 positions agree with TRBD1. Germline V gives CDR1 SGHDN, CDR2 FVKESK. V lost 4 bases and J lost 2; bases outside the gene matches: 4. The CDR3 length is 15 residues. CDR3 sequence: CASSPGTGLTDTQYF. CDR3 DNA sequence: TGTGCCAGCAGCCCCGGGACAGGGCTCACAGATACGCAGTATTTT.

This clonotype has a count of ten or more. The rearrangement links TRBV7-3 to TRBJ2-5; D is perhaps TRBD2 (5 bases). The CDR3 is 14 residues long. Trimming stripped 5 bases from V and 3 bases from J, with 13 bases between. CDR1 is SGHTA and CDR2 is FQGTGA in the germline V gene. CDR3 DNA: TGTGCCAGCAGCCGGACTGGGATGAAAGAGACCCAGTACTTC. The encoded protein is CASSRTGMKETQYF.

This clonotype has just a few counts. The V gene is TRBV5-1, the J gene TRBJ1-1; no clear D gene. Germline CDR1 is SGHRS and CDR2 is YFSETQ. Trimming took 4 bases from V and 0 from J, leaving 7 bases between them. The CDR3 contains 13 residues. This CDR3 reads CASSSTMNTEAFF. DNA for the CDR3: TGCGCCAGCAGCAGTACAATGAACACTGAAGCTTTCTTT. The full variable domain, its missing parts supplied by reference TRBV5-1 and TRBJ1-1, is KAGVTQTPRYLIKTRGQQVTLSCSPISGHRSVSWYQQTPGQGLQFLFEYFSETQRNKGNFPGRFSGRQFSNSRSEMNVSTLELGDSALYLCASSSTMNTEAFFGQGTRLTVV.

About this clonotype: Relative to the germline gene, one junction end is altered; a read error may explain this. CDR3 region: CAGSQDRDPQYF. The CDR3 DNA sequence: TGTGCCGGCAGCCAAGACCGAGACCCACAGTACTTC. The V gene is TRBV4-2, the J gene TRBJ2-5; D is undetermined. CDR1 is LGHNA and CDR2 is YNFKEQ in the germline V gene. This CDR3 has 12 residues.

The rearrangement links TRBV9 to TRBJ2-7; a possible D gene is TRBD1 (6 bases). Between the trimmed V and J ends, which lost 2 bases and 5 bases, there was a span of 14 bases. The V gene's germline CDR1 is SGDLS and CDR2 YYNGEE. The CDR3 covers 14 residues. CDR3 amino acids: CASSVRDKSHEQYF. CDR3 DNA sequence: TGTGCCAGCAGCGTCCGGGACAAGTCTCACGAGCAGTACTTC.

The V call is TRBV9, the J call TRBJ1-3; D gene ambiguous. The CDR3 runs 15 residues. Trimming took 0 bases from V and 5 from J, leaving 12 bases between them. Germline assignment: CDR1 SGDLS and CDR2 YYNGEE. The CDR3 nucleotides are TGTGCCAGCAGCGTAGGCTTTGGAGCCAGAAACACCATATATTTT. This encodes CASSVGFGARNTIYF.

This clonotype was detected only a few times. J is TRBJ2-3 and V is TRBV4-2, with TRBD2 matching 11 bases. The CDR3 loop spans 18 amino acids. After removal of 3 bases from V and 8 bases from J, the junction contained 16 bases not matched to a gene. The germline CDR1 and CDR2 sequences are LGHNA and YNFKEQ. CDR3 bases: TGTGCCAGCAGCCATAGTTTGCGGGCTAGCGGGAGGAGAGGTACGCAGTATTTT. This gives the protein CASSHSLRASGRRGTQYF.

This clonotype was counted a few times. The chain uses TRBV27 and TRBJ2-6; a weak D match, TRBD1 (6 bases). Deletions cut 6 bases from V and 0 bases from J, with 24 bases between. The CDR3 consists of 20 residues. Germline assignment: CDR1 MNHEY and CDR2 SMNVEV (reference sequence). This CDR3 reads CASRQKQPGHRSSGANVLTF. CDR3 nucleotides: TGTGCCAGCAGACAAAAACAACCGGGACACAGAAGCTCTGGGGCCAACGTCCTGACTTTC.

Ten or more counts support this clonotype. This chain joins TRBV30 and TRBJ2-7; TRBD1 matches 7 bases. This CDR3 is 12 amino acids long. Trimming took 5 bases from V and 1 from J; bases not matched to a gene: 2. Germline assignment: CDR1 GTSNPN and CDR2 SVGIG (reference sequence). Here the CDR3 reads CAWDRVSYEQYF. CDR3 sequence (DNA): TGTGCCTGGGACAGGGTATCCTACGAGCAGTACTTC.

The V gene is TRBV25-1, the J gene TRBJ2-7; TRBD2 aligns across 10 bases. With V trimmed by 6 bases and J by 6 bases, 11 bases remained unmatched. The CDR3 loop spans 15 amino acids. Germline V gene data show CDR1 as MGHDK and CDR2 as SYGVNS. CDR3 DNA: TGTGCCAGCAGGGGGAGGCTAGCGGGAGTCGGCGAGCAGTACTTC. The encoded protein is CASRGRLAGVGEQYF.

This clonotype has a count of ten or more. The CDR3 spells CASSPGQDLRGYTF. The CDR3 coding sequence is TGCGCCAGCAGCCCCGGACAGGACCTAAGGGGCTACACCTTC. The chain couples TRBV5-1 to TRBJ1-2; TRBD1 matches at 7 bases. Trimming cost V 4 bases and J 8 bases; bases outside gene matches: 11. There are 14 residues in the CDR3. Germline V CDR1 and CDR2: SGHRS, YFSETQ.

This clonotype has a count of ten or more. V usage is TRBV28 and J usage is TRBJ1-5; no clear D gene. Germline CDR1 is MDHEN and CDR2 is SYDVKM. The V end was cut by 2 bases, the J end by 6 bases, with 11 bases between. The CDR3 runs to 14 residues. The CDR3, as DNA: TGTGCCAGCAGTTTAGCTAGGGTTTCTCAGCCCCAGCATTTT. Its translation is CASSLARVSQPQHF.

This clonotype was seen only a few times. The rearrangement uses TRBV20-1 and TRBJ2-3; 7 positions match TRBD2. Germline CDR1 and CDR2: DFQATT and SNEGSKA (reference sequence). The CDR3 is made up of 15 amino acids. V was pared by 2 bases and J by 1 base, with 6 bases of the junction left unmatched. CDR3 region: CSARSFAGGTDTQYF. CDR3 nucleotides: TGCAGTGCTAGATCATTTGCGGGAGGCACAGATACGCAGTATTTT.

In this sample, this clonotype turned up a few times. The chain's CDR3 is CASSQVGIEQFF. CDR3 sequence (DNA): TGTGCCAGCAGCCAAGTTGGCATTGAGCAGTTCTTC. The chain uses TRBV14 and TRBJ2-1; D is unresolved. V lost 1 base and J lost 9, with 7 bases in between. This CDR3 region has 12 residues. CDR1 is SGHDN, CDR2 FVKESK, per germline.

The rearrangement joins TRBV4-1 to TRBJ1-5; D remains unclear. The germline V gene encodes CDR1 MGHRA and CDR2 YSYEKL. With 0 bases removed from V and 9 bases from J, the gap between germline ends came to 15 bases. This CDR3 has 15 amino acids. CDR3 region: CASSQEAPRRGPQHF. The CDR3 nucleotides read TGCGCCAGCAGCCAAGAAGCACCGCGACGGGGGCCCCAGCATTTT.

About this clonotype: A read error may account for a junction end that differs from germline. This CDR3 reads CAGSAWDRGTNQETQYF. The CDR3, as DNA: TGTGCCGGCAGTGCGTGGGACAGGGGGACTAACCAAGAGACCCAGTACTTC. The rearrangement joins TRBV28 to TRBJ2-5; TRBD1 matches at 11 bases. The CDR3 totals 17 residues. In germline, CDR1 is MDHEN, CDR2 SYDVKM.

This clonotype was seen repeatedly, ten times or more. The V and J genes are TRBV7-8 and TRBJ2-3; D uncertain. Per germline, CDR1 SGHVS and CDR2 FQNEAQ. Trimming took off 5 bases at V and 3 bases at J, with 15 bases between the two ends. The CDR3 runs 15 residues. In DNA form, the CDR3 reads TGTGCCAGCAGCCCTATGTGGGGTGGGACAGATACGCAGTATTTT. It codes for CASSPMWGGTDTQYF.

The genes are TRBV29-1 and TRBJ2-1; a weak D match, TRBD2 (5 bases). Germline V gene lookup returns CDR1 SQVTM and CDR2 ANQGSEA. Trimming cost V 7 bases and J 0 bases, with 16 bases left between them. This CDR3 spans 15 amino acids. The CDR3 here is CSALREGSSYNEQFF. CDR3 sequence (DNA): TGCAGCGCCCTCCGGGAAGGGAGCTCCTACAATGAGCAGTTCTTC.

This clonotype appeared many times. The chain employs TRBV20-1 and TRBJ2-7; TRBD2 is a possible D gene (7 bases). This CDR3 has 13 residues. In germline, CDR1 is DFQATT, CDR2 SNEGSKA (reference sequence). The V end was cut by 3 bases, the J end by 6 bases, with 15 bases between. The CDR3 region is CSARDHRGAEQYF. CDR3 nucleotide sequence: TGCAGTGCTAGGGACCACCGGGGGGCCGAGCAGTACTTC.

This clonotype came up a few times. CDR3 coding DNA: TGTGCCAGCAGCCGAGCGGGAGGGCCTAATGAGCAGTTCTTC. Translated: CASSRAGGPNEQFF. The chain joins TRBV9 to TRBJ2-1; TRBD2 matches at 10 bases. The CDR3 loop spans 14 amino acids. CDR1 is SGDLS, CDR2 YYNGEE, per germline. The trim removed 4 bases at V and 7 bases at J, leaving 5 bases unmatched.

The table lists this clonotype with many counts. V gene TRBV20-1 combines with J gene TRBJ2-5; 8 nucleotides match TRBD1. The CDR3 is 11 residues long. Germline trimming cut 1 base from V and 13 bases from J; bases unmatched to any gene: 5. The germline CDR1 and CDR2 sequences are DFQATT and SNEGSKA (reference sequence). In DNA form, the CDR3 reads TGCAGTGCTAGAGTTACGGGACAGGCGTACTTC. Encoded protein: CSARVTGQAYF.